This record concerns one T cell receptor beta chain sequence. What this receptor recognizes is not known. Within one base of it there is no much larger clone, and no base qualities were kept. These data come from a study of metastatic and nonmetastatic thyroid tumors (dated by TCRdb to the early 2020s). Study-level background: For patients with malignant and with benign thyroid disease, the researchers compared repertoires between peripheral blood samples and tumor or nodule tissue samples. Paper-wide results and their limitations: TCR beta diversity was reported as significantly higher in malignant tumors than in benign nodules, in both blood and tumor samples.

Before undergoing thyroid surgery, none of the patients had been given any kind of treatment. Using T-cell receptor beta sequencing, the researchers looked back retrospectively at clinical samples from patients, gathered between about 2012 and 2019. CDR1 and CDR2 are drawn from the germline V gene: MNHNS, SASEGT. The CDR3 spans 14 residues, from the cysteine through the phenylalanine. CDR3 DNA is the only sequence kept; it has 42 bases, read in frame from the first base. The germline V end is reduced by 3 bases and the J end by 4 bases; junction bases left unmatched: 4. Libraries were built with PCR. The sequencer listed for this sample is Illumina HiSeq 4000. The TCR beta-chain CDR3 region of each patient was profiled by high-throughput sequencing. On the authors' methods: A classifier to discriminate distant-metastatic papillary thyroid cancer patients was built from CDR3 differences across clinicopathological groups. The Shannon index was used to measure repertoire diversity, and the Morisita-Horn index was used to measure how similar tumor and blood repertoires were. The public reads were run again by TCRdb, first through fastp at Q25 and then through MiXCR, and only productive beta chains were kept. The V and J calls here are based on TCRdb, not the publication. Here the sample has around 34,000 clones; around 23% occur a single time. Together, the top ten hold 2.5% to 3.5% of the sample.

This chain is built from TRBV6-1 and TRBJ2-5; 8 bases in between match TRBD1. The origin of this receptor is a male donor with papillary thyroid cancer or a benign thyroid nodule (not recorded which). Some clones in this sample may be carry-over from other donors' samples. The source material was tumor tissue. The nucleotide sequence reads as follows: TGTGCCAGCAGTGAGGTACAGGGGGGAGAGACCCAGTACTTC. Protein translation: CASSEVQGGETQYF.